A selection of T cell receptor beta chains follows, all from one sample in a study of T cells in Graves' hyperthyroidism and ophthalmopathy. A single record per CDR3 protein comes from TCRdb applying MiXCR to the multiplex PCR reads. The table shows 380,000 or so distinct CDR3 sequences, with approximately 15% occurring only once. What was sequenced was blood. These receptors were collected from a woman aged 25 to 39 with Graves' hyperthyroidism. Each CDR3 is given with its conserved first and last residue. Fields, in order: clone size, V gene, D gene, CDR3 length, J gene, CDR3 DNA, CDR3 protein. D genes are given only for firm matches. Clone size, where shown, is once, few, many, or a class for clones that have expanded.

abundance: many; v_gene: TRBV3-1; d_gene: .; len: 14; j_gene: TRBJ1-1; CDR3nt: TGTGCCAGCAGCCAAGTGCATGGAGGGACTGAAGCTTTCTTT; CDR3aa: CASSQVHGGTEAFF
abundance: .; v_gene: TRBV30; d_gene: .; len: 14; j_gene: TRBJ2-7; CDR3nt: TGTGCCTGCAACAGGGCTGAAAATTTCTACGAGCAGTACTTC; CDR3aa: CACNRAENFYEQYF
abundance: few; v_gene: TRBV27; d_gene: TRBD1; len: 17; j_gene: TRBJ1-2; CDR3nt: TGTGCCAGCAGTTCCTCAACCACACAGGGGGGGAACTATGGCTACACCTTC; CDR3aa: CASSSSTTQGGNYGYTF
abundance: .; v_gene: TRBV6-2/TRBV6-3; d_gene: TRBD2; len: 13; j_gene: TRBJ2-4; CDR3nt: TGTGCCAGCAGTATGACTAGCGGGAGGGCTCAGTACTTC; CDR3aa: CASSMTSGRAQYF
abundance: .; v_gene: TRBV10-1; d_gene: .; len: 16; j_gene: TRBJ2-3; CDR3nt: TGCGCCAGAAACCTGGGAAGGAAGAAGGTGACAGATACGCAGTATTTT; CDR3aa: CARNLGRKKVTDTQYF
abundance: many; v_gene: TRBV12-3/TRBV12-4; d_gene: TRBD1; len: 14; j_gene: TRBJ1-6; CDR3nt: TGTGCCAGCAGGAAAACAGGGGGCTCTTCACCCCTCCACTTT; CDR3aa: CASRKTGGSSPLHF
abundance: few; v_gene: TRBV19; d_gene: .; len: 14; j_gene: TRBJ2-4; CDR3nt: TGTGCCAGTACCCAGGGTCGAGGCAAAAACATTCAGTACTTC; CDR3aa: CASTQGRGKNIQYF
abundance: few; v_gene: TRBV7-9; d_gene: .; len: 13; j_gene: TRBJ1-3; CDR3nt: TGTGCCAGCAGCTCGAGCTACCTGACGACCATATATTTT; CDR3aa: CASSSSYLTTIYF
abundance: .; v_gene: TRBV13; d_gene: TRBD1; len: 16; j_gene: TRBJ2-3; CDR3nt: TGTGCCAGCAGCTTTCGTCGGGACAGGGAGGGAGATACGCAGTATTTT; CDR3aa: CASSFRRDREGDTQYF
abundance: .; v_gene: TRBV25-1; d_gene: .; len: 12; j_gene: TRBJ2-1; CDR3nt: TGTGCCACCCAGAGTGTGGGGGATGAGCAGTTCTTC; CDR3aa: CATQSVGDEQFF
abundance: many; v_gene: TRBV19; d_gene: .; len: 16; j_gene: TRBJ2-5; CDR3nt: TGTGCCAGTAGTATAGGAGGCCGACAGAGAGAAGAGACCCAGTACTTC; CDR3aa: CASSIGGRQREETQYF
abundance: .; v_gene: TRBV5-1; d_gene: TRBD1; len: 14; j_gene: TRBJ1-5; CDR3nt: TGCGCCAGCAGCAAAGGGACAGAGGATCAGCCCCAGCATTTT; CDR3aa: CASSKGTEDQPQHF
abundance: many; v_gene: TRBV20-1; d_gene: .; len: 15; j_gene: TRBJ2-1; CDR3nt: TGCAGTGCTGGCAAGACGGAGGGGTCCTACAATGAGCAGTTCTTC; CDR3aa: CSAGKTEGSYNEQFF
abundance: .; v_gene: TRBV20-1; d_gene: .; len: 15; j_gene: TRBJ2-7; CDR3nt: TGCAGTGCTAGAGACCTTAGCGGAGGCCCCTACGAGCAGTACTTC; CDR3aa: CSARDLSGGPYEQYF
abundance: many; v_gene: TRBV28; d_gene: .; len: 13; j_gene: TRBJ1-2; CDR3nt: TGTGCCAGCAGATACGGACAGATCTATGGCTACACCTTC; CDR3aa: CASRYGQIYGYTF
abundance: many; v_gene: TRBV20-1; d_gene: .; len: 12; j_gene: TRBJ1-2; CDR3nt: TGCAGTGCTAGAGATACAGGAGGTGGCTACACCTTC; CDR3aa: CSARDTGGGYTF
abundance: many; v_gene: TRBV28; d_gene: TRBD2; len: 16; j_gene: TRBJ2-3; CDR3nt: TGTGCCAGCAGTGCAAATTCCAGGGACTACACAGATACGCAGTATTTT; CDR3aa: CASSANSRDYTDTQYF
abundance: .; v_gene: TRBV4-2; d_gene: .; len: 14; j_gene: TRBJ2-2; CDR3nt: TGTGCCAGCAGCCAGAGGGGGACCACCGGGGAGCTGTTTTTT; CDR3aa: CASSQRGTTGELFF
abundance: few; v_gene: TRBV20-1; d_gene: .; len: 13; j_gene: TRBJ1-6; CDR3nt: TGCAGTGCTCCCAAGCAGGGGAATTCACCCCTCCACTTT; CDR3aa: CSAPKQGNSPLHF
abundance: many; v_gene: TRBV6-1; d_gene: .; len: 11; j_gene: TRBJ2-5; CDR3nt: TGTGCCACCGAGATTCGGGAGACCCAGTACTTC; CDR3aa: CATEIRETQYF
abundance: few; v_gene: TRBV10-2; d_gene: .; len: 14; j_gene: TRBJ2-1; CDR3nt: TGCGCCAGGGCAGCCGGGGCCTATGACAATGAGCAGTTCTTC; CDR3aa: CARAAGAYDNEQFF
abundance: few; v_gene: TRBV29-1; d_gene: .; len: 14; j_gene: TRBJ2-7; CDR3nt: TGCAGCGTTGTTACCCTTACGAGCTCCTACGAGCAGTACTTC; CDR3aa: CSVVTLTSSYEQYF
abundance: many; v_gene: TRBV3-1; d_gene: .; len: 14; j_gene: TRBJ1-4; CDR3nt: TGTGCCAGCAGCCCCGGAGGGGGAAATGAAAAACTGTTTTTT; CDR3aa: CASSPGGGNEKLFF
abundance: many; v_gene: TRBV7-9; d_gene: TRBD2; len: 16; j_gene: TRBJ2-3; CDR3nt: TGTGCCAGCAGCTTGTTCGGGGGACTAGGTACAGATACGCAGTATTTT; CDR3aa: CASSLFGGLGTDTQYF